This T cell receptor (beta chain) was retrieved from a study of T cells in Graves' hyperthyroidism and ophthalmopathy. Background on the study: Specimen type is peripheral blood, collected at initial diagnosis prior to any treatment.

Findings of the study overall: Blood shared most expanded thyroid clonotypes above 0.001. For ophthalmopathy, model prediction preceded onset by a median about 6 months.

On this clonotype itself: Its antigen remains unidentified.

Amplification yielded TCR beta CDR3 regions, with RNA transcripts as the source. During a first-round RT-PCR of the TCR CDR3, the HTBI primer set was used. TCRdb processed the multiplex PCR reads anew with MiXCR; each CDR3 protein has one entry. The sample has roughly 420,000 distinct CDR3 sequences, less than 20% seen once. CDR3 length equals 20 residues. The V end was cut by 5 bases, the J end by 0 bases, with 23 bases between. CDR1 and CDR2 (germline): LGHDT, YNNKEL (reference sequence). The study left out patients who had uncontrolled infection, other autoimmune disease, pregnancy or lactation. This sequence originates from a woman aged 18 to 35 with Graves' hyperthyroidism. The chain employs TRBV3-1 and TRBJ2-6, with D possibly matching TRBD1 (7 bases). Sequencing was performed on blood. The CDR3 DNA is TGTGCCAGCAGCATCGCCCGCGGGACAGCAGGTTTCTCTGGGGCCAACGTCCTGACTTTC. It encodes CASSIARGTAGFSGANVLTF.